Detailed here is one T cell receptor (beta chain). Its target is not known. This sample was included in a study of identical twins. General study findings and limits: Zero-insertion analyses were open to partial confounding by invariant MAIT and iNKT cells. Abundant beta clonotypes from cord blood bore fewer insertions; memory repertoires lacked this pattern.

Healthy Caucasians, and only they, were the donors. The CDR3 loop spans 13 amino acids. Trimming removed 1 base at V and 4 bases at J, with 7 bases between. Germline loops: CDR1 LGHDT, CDR2 YNNKEL (reference sequence). TCRdb itself ran the 5' RACE reads through MiXCR, one entry per CDR3 protein. The sample has hundreds of thousands of distinct CDR3 sequences, roughly 8% seen once. The sample was also reused in another study, on yellow fever vaccine responses in identical twins.

The chain combines TRBV3-1 with TRBJ2-5; no definite D call. The sample was PBMCs. The receptor was isolated from a woman between 18 and 29 years old in good health. The CDR3: CASSQVFLETQYF. The CDR3, as DNA: TGTGCCAGCAGCCAAGTTTTTTTAGAGACCCAGTACTTC.